Each of the 17 T cell receptor beta chains below was sequenced from the same sample in a study of T cell responses to AZD1222 COVID-19 vaccine. Using immunoSEQ multiplex PCR, the repertoire was profiled, and TCRdb retains in-frame clones only, with some absent. Of 120,000 or so clones listed, roughly 90% are singletons. This specimen was peripheral blood, taken 28 days after the second AZD1222 dose. The receptor set was obtained from an adult who received the AZD1222 COVID-19 vaccine.

This clone occurred once. The chain joins TRBV7-8 to TRBJ1-5; 8 bases are a match to TRBD1. CDR1 SGHVS and CDR2 FQNEAQ come from the germline V gene. J was trimmed by 2 bases and V by 5 bases; bases with no gene match: 5. This CDR3 is built from 15 residues. Here the CDR3 DNA reads TGTGCCAGCAGCCCGCAGACAGGGGGCAATCAGCCCCAGCATTTT. It yields the protein CASSPQTGGNQPQHF.

The V call is TRBV11-2, the J call TRBJ1-2; D call uncertain. The CDR3 has 12 residues. Between the trimmed V and J ends, which lost 5 bases and 8 bases, there was a span of 12 bases. The V gene's germline CDR1 is SGHAT and CDR2 FQNNGV. The CDR3 region is CASSNLRIGYTF. The CDR3 DNA follows: TGTGCCAGCAGCAACCTCCGGATAGGCTACACCTTC.

The rearrangement joins TRBV4-1 to TRBJ1-1; 7 bases match TRBD1. This CDR3 is 16 amino acids long. Germline values: CDR1 MGHRA, CDR2 YSYEKL. V was pared by 2 bases and J by 2 bases, with 8 bases of the junction left unmatched. The CDR3 nucleotides read TGCGCCAGCAGCCAACCAAGACAGGGCCCCAACACTGAAGCTTTCTTT. This translates into CASSQPRQGPNTEAFF.

This chain links TRBV6-5 with TRBJ2-2; D is tentatively TRBD1 or TRBD2 (6 bases each). V dropped 2 bases and J dropped 8 bases, with 18 bases sitting between them. Germline V gene sequence: CDR1 MNHEY, CDR2 SVGAGI. The CDR3 spans 16 residues. CDR3 residues: CASSYLGTGAQGELFF. CDR3 sequence (DNA): TGTGCCAGCAGTTACCTGGGTACGGGGGCTCAGGGGGAGCTGTTTTTT.

The V and J genes are TRBV5-8 and TRBJ2-6, with 12 bases identical to TRBD1. Trimming at V came to 5 bases and at J to 4 bases, leaving 10 bases not matched to a gene. Germline CDR1 and CDR2: SGHTS and YDEGEE. The CDR3 spans 18 residues. CDR3 residues: CASSPGQGAFLGANVLTF. CDR3 in DNA: TGTGCCAGCAGTCCGGGACAGGGGGCTTTTTTGGGGGCCAACGTCCTGACTTTC.

This clone has just one count. V usage is TRBV25-1 and J usage is TRBJ2-2; D gene uncertain. From germline, CDR1 is MGHDK and CDR2 SYGVNS. Trimming pared 5 bases from V and 5 bases from J, leaving 9 bases between. The CDR3 has 13 residues. CDR3 sequence (DNA): TGTGCCAGCAGTTTTCAGCTAACCGGGGAGCTGTTTTTT. It specifies CASSFQLTGELFF.

The chain employs TRBV7-9 and TRBJ1-2, with TRBD1 matching 10 bases. The junction had 7 bases not matched to a gene; V was cut back by 3 bases and J by 3 bases. Germline V CDR1 and CDR2: SEHNR, FQNEAQ (reference sequence). The CDR3 loop spans 16 amino acids. CDR3 DNA: TGTGCCAGCAGCTTCTATGAAGGGACAGGGGACTATGGCTACACCTTC. Amino acids: CASSFYEGTGDYGYTF.

This rearrangement joins TRBV18 to TRBJ2-7, with a weak D call TRBD2 (6 bases). The germline V gene has CDR1 KGHSH and CDR2 LQKENI. With 3 bases removed from V and 0 bases from J, the gap between germline ends came to 12 bases. CDR3 length: 15 amino acids. The CDR3 protein is CASSPERALSYEQYF. The CDR3, as DNA: TGTGCCAGCTCACCCGAGCGGGCACTCTCCTACGAGCAGTACTTC. Combining the CDR3 with reference TRBV18 and TRBJ2-7 gives the whole variable domain NAGVMQNPRHLVRRRGQEARLRCSPMKGHSHVYWYRQLPEEGLKFMVYLQKENIIDESGMPKERFSAEFPKEGPSILRIQQVVRGDSAAYFCASSPERALSYEQYFGPGTRLTVT.

The V and J genes are TRBV7-2 and TRBJ1-3, with D possibly being TRBD1 (6 bases). V shed 1 base and J shed 6 bases, with 10 bases lying between them. Germline CDR1 and CDR2: SGHTA and FQGNSA. CDR3 length equals 14 residues. The CDR3: CASSLDGGENTIYF. CDR3 DNA sequence: TGTGCCAGCAGCTTAGACGGGGGCGAAAACACCATATATTTT.

The CDR3 here is CASSWFSGSSGNTIYF. The CDR3 bases are TGTGCCAGCAGTTGGTTCTCAGGGTCCTCTGGAAACACCATATATTTT. The chain has TRBV27 and TRBJ1-3; D perhaps matches TRBD1 (5 bases). This CDR3 comprises 16 residues. Deletions cut 4 bases from V and 0 bases from J, with 13 bases between. Germline-derived CDR1 and CDR2 are MNHEY and SMNVEV (reference sequence).

The chain has TRBV27 and TRBJ1-5; D may be TRBD1 (5 bases). The germline CDR1 and CDR2 sequences are MNHEY and SMNVEV (reference sequence). With 3 bases removed from V and 5 bases from J, the gap between germline ends came to 14 bases. This CDR3 is 15 amino acids long. The CDR3 reads CASSFLNRGDQPQHF. The CDR3 nucleotides are TGTGCCAGCAGTTTTTTAAATCGGGGGGATCAGCCCCAGCATTTT.

This chain joins TRBV5-1 and TRBJ2-2; D is undetermined. Looked up from germline, CDR1 is SGHRS and CDR2 is YFSETQ. The CDR3 has 16 residues. Trimming removed 3 bases at V and 3 bases at J, with 15 bases between. The CDR3 region has the DNA TGCGCCAGCAGCTCGCGGTTTGCCTCGGACACCGGGGAGCTGTTTTTT. Protein product: CASSSRFASDTGELFF. Variable domain in full (rest from reference TRBV5-1 and TRBJ2-2): KAGVTQTPRYLIKTRGQQVTLSCSPISGHRSVSWYQQTPGQGLQFLFEYFSETQRNKGNFPGRFSGRQFSNSRSEMNVSTLELGDSALYLCASSSRFASDTGELFFGEGSRLTVL.

The chain's CDR3 is CSASGGNGYTF. CDR3 bases: TGCAGTGCTAGCGGGGGGAATGGCTACACCTTC. This chain uses TRBV20-1 with TRBJ1-2; perhaps TRBD1 as D (5 bases). The germline gives CDR1 DFQATT, CDR2 SNEGSKA (reference sequence). V dropped 3 bases and J dropped 6 bases, with 8 bases sitting between them. The CDR3 totals 11 residues.

The chain is built from TRBV28 and TRBJ1-3; 8 bases map to TRBD1. CDR3 length equals 15 residues. Germline V gene lookup returns CDR1 MDHEN and CDR2 SYDVKM. The J segment lost 3 bases and the V segment lost 1 base, leaving 2 bases of the junction unmatched. CDR3 protein: CASSLLGQGGNTIYF. The DNA for the CDR3 is TGTGCCAGCAGTTTATTAGGACAGGGTGGAAACACCATATATTTT.

The rearrangement joins TRBV28 to TRBJ2-7; 11 nucleotides line up with TRBD1. The trim removed 8 bases at V and 2 bases at J, leaving 14 bases unmatched. The CDR3 is 17 amino acids. CDR1 is MDHEN and CDR2 is SYDVKM in the germline V gene. This CDR3 is CASFGPERDRGTYEQYF. CDR3 in DNA: TGTGCCAGCTTCGGACCTGAAAGGGACAGGGGGACCTACGAGCAGTACTTC.

The chain has TRBV12-5 and TRBJ2-1; the match to TRBD1 covers 8 bases. The V gene's germline CDR1 is LGHNT and CDR2 FRNRAP. The CDR3 extends over 17 amino acids. V dropped 2 bases and J dropped 4; count of bases not matched to a gene: 10. The CDR3 reads CASGLTGGPLVYNEQFF. The CDR3 DNA follows: TGTGCTAGTGGTTTGACAGGGGGGCCTCTGGTATACAATGAGCAGTTCTTC. Together with reference TRBV12-5 and TRBJ2-1, the CDR3 gives the full variable domain: DARVTQTPRHKVTEMGQEVTMRCQPILGHNTVFWYRQTMMQGLELLAYFRNRAPLDDSGMPKDRFSAEMPDATLATLKIQPSEPRDSAVYFCASGLTGGPLVYNEQFFGPGTRLTVL.

The chain carries TRBV7-9 and TRBJ1-6; possible D gene TRBD1, 6 bases. V lost 0 bases and J lost 8, with 20 bases in between. Germline values: CDR1 SEHNR, CDR2 FQNEAQ (reference sequence). This CDR3 contains 18 residues. CDR3 in DNA: TGTGCCAGCAGCTTAGCAACAAGTCAGGGGCTAGGAGATTCACCCCTCCACTTT. Protein product: CASSLATSQGLGDSPLHF.